The 21 T cell receptor beta chains reported below all come from one sample, sequenced in a study of beta chain features in type 1 diabetes. Every isolated RNA sample was fully reverse transcribed, so sequencing captured expressed TCRB transcripts. Produced via immunoSEQ multiplex PCR; TCRdb's table is partial and in-frame only. The repertoire includes a few hundred thousand clones, approximately 10% of them detected once, and under 0.02% sits in the top ten. The sample comprised naive CD4+ T cells from blood. These receptors all stem from a woman younger than 45 in good health.

This clone turned up a few times. The chain carries TRBV19 and TRBJ2-2, with D possibly being TRBD1 (5 bases). The CDR3 runs to 11 residues. Germline lookup yields CDR1 LNHDA and CDR2 SQIVND (reference sequence). Deletions cut 7 bases from V and 7 bases from J, with 7 bases between. The CDR3 loop is CASMQGGELFF. The CDR3 coding sequence is TGTGCCAGTATGCAGGGCGGGGAGCTGTTTTTT.

This clone has more than one count but fewer than ten. Other DNA sequences in the same sample also yield this CDR3. This sequence joins TRBV18 and TRBJ2-7, with 11 nucleotides matching TRBD1. Trimming cost V 2 bases and J 3 bases; bases outside gene matches: 0. CDR3 length equals 14 residues. Per the germline V gene, CDR1 is KGHSH and CDR2 is LQKENI. The CDR3 nucleotides are TGTGCCAGCTCACCAGGGACAGGGGGCTACGAGCAGTACTTC. It translates to CASSPGTGGYEQYF. Based on the CDR3 plus reference TRBV18 and TRBJ2-7, the full variable domain is NAGVMQNPRHLVRRRGQEARLRCSPMKGHSHVYWYRQLPEEGLKFMVYLQKENIIDESGMPKERFSAEFPKEGPSILRIQQVVRGDSAAYFCASSPGTGGYEQYFGPGTRLTVT.

A few counts support this clone. The chain is built from TRBV30 and TRBJ2-3; possible D gene TRBD1, 5 bases. Trimming removed 5 bases from V and 0 bases from J, with 12 bases in between. The CDR3 consists of 14 residues. Germline values: CDR1 GTSNPN, CDR2 SVGIG (reference sequence). The CDR3 DNA reads TGTGCCTGGGAACGCGACAGTAGCACAGATACGCAGTATTTT. Its protein is CAWERDSSTDTQYF.

J is TRBJ2-5 and V is TRBV7-2, with 7 positions matching TRBD2. The DNA end is a closer match to TRBJ2-7, so the J assignment may be wrong. The CDR3 is 15 amino acids. Per the germline V gene, CDR1 is SGHTA and CDR2 is FQGNSA. The CDR3 coding sequence is TGTGCCAGCAGCTTAAGGCTAGGCGGGAGCTACGAGCAGTACTTC. Amino acids: CASSLRLGGSYEQYF.

The rearrangement uses TRBV4-3 and TRBJ2-5; 8 nucleotides agree with TRBD1. This CDR3 is built from 14 residues. Germline V lookup: CDR1 LGHNA, CDR2 YSLEER. V was pared by 4 bases and J by 0 bases, with 1 base of the junction left unmatched. DNA of the CDR3: TGCGCCAGCAGCCGGGACAGGTACCAAGAGACCCAGTACTTC. Protein sequence: CASSRDRYQETQYF.

This clone was counted between two and nine times. This chain connects TRBV4-1 to TRBJ2-1; D is possibly TRBD2 (5 bases). CDR3 length equals 16 residues. CDR1 and CDR2 from the germline V gene are MGHRA and YSYEKL. V was pared by 1 base and J by 6 bases, with 16 bases between. This CDR3 reads CASSQGGRGGGNEQFF. CDR3 DNA: TGCGCCAGCAGCCAAGGTGGGCGAGGAGGTGGCAATGAGCAGTTCTTC.

As to this clone: Relative to the germline gene, one junction end is altered; a read error may explain this. The chain couples TRBV11-1 to TRBJ2-7; 14 nucleotides line up with TRBD2. The CDR3 covers 16 residues. Germline assignment: CDR1 SGHAT and CDR2 FQDESV (reference sequence). In nucleotides, the CDR3 is TGTGCCAGCAGCCCAGGACTAGCGGGAGGTCATAGGCCCCAAGACTTC. Encoded protein: CASSPGLAGGHRPQDF. Together with reference TRBV11-1 and TRBJ2-7, the CDR3 gives the full variable domain: EAEVAQSPRYKITEKSQAVAFWCDPISGHATLYWYRQILGQGPELLVQFQDESVVDDSQLPKDRFSAERLKGVDSTLKIQPAELGDSAMYLCASSPGLAGGHRPQDFGPGTRLTVT.

The table lists this clone with a few counts. DNA for the CDR3: TGTGCCAGTAGTGGGGGGGGAGATTGGGGTCAGCCCCAGCATTTT. Protein product: CASSGGGDWGQPQHF. The gene calls are TRBV19 and TRBJ1-5; possible D gene TRBD1, 5 bases. The CDR3 has 15 amino acids. The germline V gene has CDR1 LNHDA and CDR2 SQIVND (reference sequence). Trimming stripped 5 bases from V and 6 bases from J, with 17 bases between.

In its sample, this clone was seen a few times. The gene calls are TRBV21-1 and TRBJ2-3; the DNA was not used to check the table's D call, TRBD2. TRBV21-1 is recorded as a pseudogene. The CDR3 loop spans 16 amino acids. The CDR3 reads CASSPLPGLAPDTQYF. The CDR3 nucleotides read TGTGCCAGCAGCCCCTTACCGGGACTAGCGCCAGATACGCAGTATTTT.

Only a few counts were recorded for this clone. This CDR3 is CASSERQYENTEAFF. For the CDR3, the DNA is TGTGCCAGCAGTGAAAGACAGTACGAGAACACTGAAGCTTTCTTT. This chain uses TRBV2 with TRBJ1-1, with a tentative D call TRBD1 (5 bases). V was cut by 2 bases and J by 1 base, with 11 bases left in between. Germline values: CDR1 SNHLY, CDR2 FYNNEI. The CDR3 length is 15 residues.

This clone was seen a few times. The genes are TRBV23-1 and TRBJ2-7, with 10 bases identical to TRBD1. TRBV23-1 falls under the ORF class, with uncertain function. V gave up 4 bases and J gave up 3 bases; unmatched junction bases: 6. The CDR3 extends over 15 amino acids. The CDR3 DNA follows: TGCGCCAGCAGTCCCTCCGGGACAGGGGTCTACGAGCAGTACTTC. As protein: CASSPSGTGVYEQYF.

The rearrangement joins TRBV6-1 to TRBJ1-5; 7 positions agree with TRBD1. CDR1 and CDR2 (germline): MNHNS, SASEGT. The CDR3 covers 15 residues. J gave up 3 bases and V 7 bases, and 9 bases lay outside the gene matches. CDR3 nucleotides: TGTGCCAGCATCTACAGGGGCGCCTACAATCAGCCCCAGCATTTT. Residues: CASIYRGAYNQPQHF.

The rearrangement uses TRBV2 and TRBJ2-5; D gene unclear. Germline CDR1 reads SNHLY; CDR2 reads FYNNEI. Trimming cost V 1 base and J 5 bases, with 8 bases left between them. The CDR3 sequence is 13 residues long. The CDR3 sequence: CASSEDPRETQYF. CDR3 nucleotide sequence: TGTGCCAGCAGTGAAGACCCCAGGGAGACCCAGTACTTC.

The chain recombines TRBV5-4 with TRBJ1-1; no definite D call. V lost 0 bases and J lost 1, with 7 bases in between. CDR1 SGHNT and CDR2 YYREEE come from the germline V gene (reference sequence). The CDR3 extends over 14 amino acids. CDR3 protein: CASSLALKNTEAFF. In DNA, the CDR3 is TGTGCCAGCAGCTTGGCCCTTAAGAACACTGAAGCTTTCTTT.

The sample holds a few counts of this clone. V is TRBV7-8 and J is TRBJ1-3; D uncertain. The germline CDR1 and CDR2 sequences are SGHVS and FQNEAQ. The germline V and J ends were trimmed by 5 bases and 0 bases, with 14 bases remaining between them. The CDR3 sequence is 16 residues long. As DNA, the CDR3 is TGTGCCAGCAGCCGATCCGCTTGGAGCTCTGGAAACACCATATATTTT. This sequence encodes CASSRSAWSSGNTIYF. Full variable domain (missing parts from reference TRBV7-8 and TRBJ1-3): GAGVSQSPRYKVAKRGQDVALRCDPISGHVSLFWYQQALGQGPEFLTYFQNEAQLDKSGLPSDRFFAERPEGSVSTLKIQRTQQEDSAVYLCASSRSAWSSGNTIYFGEGSWLTVV.

This chain connects TRBV29-1 to TRBJ2-3; 13 nucleotides match TRBD2. CDR1 and CDR2 (germline): SQVTM, ANQGSEA. V was pared by 3 bases and J by 1 base, with 13 bases of the junction left unmatched. CDR3 length equals 19 residues. The CDR3 coding sequence is TGCAGCGTTGAGGGACTAGCGGGGAGTAGTAAGGCGCGCACAGATACGCAGTATTTT. Translation gives CSVEGLAGSSKARTDTQYF.

The chain couples TRBV29-1 to TRBJ2-1, with TRBD2 identical over 11 bases. This CDR3 has 16 residues. V lost 3 bases and J lost 6; bases outside the gene matches: 10. In germline, CDR1 is SQVTM, CDR2 ANQGSEA. The CDR3 spells CSVEKALAGVLNEQFF. CDR3 bases: TGCAGCGTTGAGAAAGCACTAGCGGGAGTTCTCAATGAGCAGTTCTTC.

The gene calls are TRBV29-1 and TRBJ2-6; a possible D gene is TRBD1 (6 bases). The germline V and J ends were trimmed by 4 bases and 1 base, with 14 bases remaining between them. The CDR3 contains 16 residues. From germline, CDR1 is SQVTM and CDR2 ANQGSEA. The CDR3 here is CSVGGDITSGANVLTF. DNA for the CDR3: TGCAGCGTTGGAGGGGACATAACTTCTGGGGCCAACGTCCTGACTTTC.

The chain is built from TRBV28 and TRBJ1-5; TRBD1 might be the D (5 bases). The germline CDR1 and CDR2 sequences are MDHEN and SYDVKM. V was clipped by 7 bases and J by 10 bases, with 14 bases between them. The CDR3 spans 12 residues. CDR3 region: CASNTGLDPQHF. The CDR3 DNA follows: TGTGCCAGCAATACAGGTTTGGATCCCCAGCATTTT.

Only a few counts were recorded for this clone. The chain carries TRBV19 and TRBJ2-1; TRBD2 is a possible D gene (6 bases). This CDR3 has 17 residues. Per germline, CDR1 LNHDA and CDR2 SQIVND (reference sequence). Trimming stripped 3 bases from V and 2 bases from J, with 17 bases between. The CDR3 nucleotides read TGTGCCAGTAGTATTGGTAGCCGCGGGATCCCCTACAATGAGCAGTTCTTC. Its protein is CASSIGSRGIPYNEQFF.

This clone came up a few times. The rearrangement uses TRBV5-1 and TRBJ2-7; 8 bases fit TRBD1. The CDR3 is 14 residues long. The V and J ends lost 4 bases and 2 bases, in that order; junction bases with no gene match: 5. Germline CDR1 reads SGHRS; CDR2 reads YFSETQ. This CDR3 is CASSMGTGTYEQYF. CDR3 bases: TGCGCCAGCAGCATGGGGACAGGTACCTACGAGCAGTACTTC. The whole variable domain, remainder taken from reference TRBV5-1 and TRBJ2-7, is KAGVTQTPRYLIKTRGQQVTLSCSPISGHRSVSWYQQTPGQGLQFLFEYFSETQRNKGNFPGRFSGRQFSNSRSEMNVSTLELGDSALYLCASSMGTGTYEQYFGPGTRLTVT.